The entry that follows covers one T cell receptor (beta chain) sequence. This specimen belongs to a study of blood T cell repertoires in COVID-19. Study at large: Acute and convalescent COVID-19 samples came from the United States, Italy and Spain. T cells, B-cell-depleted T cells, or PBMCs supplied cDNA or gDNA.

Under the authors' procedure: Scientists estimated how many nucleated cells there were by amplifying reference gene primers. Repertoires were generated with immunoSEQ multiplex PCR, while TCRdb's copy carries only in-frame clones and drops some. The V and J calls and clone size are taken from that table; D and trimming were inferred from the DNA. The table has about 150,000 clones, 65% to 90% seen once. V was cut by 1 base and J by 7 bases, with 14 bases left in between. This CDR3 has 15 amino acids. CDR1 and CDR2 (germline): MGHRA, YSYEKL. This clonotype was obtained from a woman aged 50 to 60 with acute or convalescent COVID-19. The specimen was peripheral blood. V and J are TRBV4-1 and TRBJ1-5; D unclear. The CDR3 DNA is TGCGCCAGCAGCCAAGTCAGGTGGCCTGAACAGCCCCAGCATTTT. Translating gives CASSQVRWPEQPQHF.